A single sample gave rise to the 27 T cell receptor beta chains below, sequenced in a study of shared clonotypes between healthy human individuals. Data came from immunoSEQ multiplex PCR; TCRdb stores just in-frame clones and leaves some out. The sample holds some 2.3 million clones; approximately 95% are singletons and the top ten take about 0.37%. The sample consisted of naive CD4+ T cells from PBMCs. The subset was: CD45RA+ positively selected. Receptors were obtained from a man aged 18 to 29 in good health. Some clones in this sample may be carry-over from other donors' samples.

The rearrangement links TRBV10-3 to TRBJ1-1; tentatively, D is TRBD1 (5 bases). V was shortened by 7 bases and J by 7 bases, with 13 bases between the two germline ends. The CDR3 totals 12 residues. Looked up from germline, CDR1 is ENHRY and CDR2 is SYGVKD. The CDR3 region has the DNA TGTGCCATCATGGGCGCTGACAGTGAAGCTTTCTTT. Translating it yields CAIMGADSEAFF.

V gene TRBV30 combines with J gene TRBJ2-7; D is uncertain. Trimming shortened V by 6 bases and J by 2 bases, and 17 bases separated the two germline ends. The CDR3 is 14 residues long. CDR1 GTSNPN and CDR2 SVGIG come from the germline V gene (reference sequence). The CDR3 loop reads CACKPPTFPYEQYF. The DNA for the CDR3 is TGTGCCTGCAAGCCTCCGACTTTCCCCTACGAGCAGTACTTC.

Concerning this clone itself: Other DNA sequences in the same sample also yield this CDR3. The gene calls are TRBV4-2 and TRBJ2-7, with D possibly being TRBD1 (7 bases). The CDR3 is 14 residues long. V dropped 4 bases and J dropped 0 bases, with 10 bases sitting between them. CDR1 LGHNA and CDR2 YNFKEQ come from the germline V gene. The CDR3 coding sequence is TGTGCCAGCAGCCGGCGGGACAGCTCCTACGAGCAGTACTTC. Residues: CASSRRDSSYEQYF.

As regards this clone: The sample carries other DNA sequences with the same CDR3. The chain links TRBV5-1 to TRBJ1-2; possibly TRBD1 for D (5 bases). Germline CDR1 and CDR2: SGHRS and YFSETQ. V lost 7 bases, J lost 2 bases, and 18 bases lay in between. The CDR3 has 15 residues. The CDR3 bases are TGCGCCAGCGCACCACAAGGGGCAAGCAACTATGGCTACACCTTC. This translates into CASAPQGASNYGYTF.

This sequence joins TRBV6-6 and TRBJ1-4; 7 bases are a match to TRBD1. With V trimmed by 6 bases and J by 13 bases, 11 bases remained unmatched. Germline values: CDR1 MNHNY, CDR2 SVGAGI (reference sequence). The CDR3 extends over 13 amino acids. The CDR3 nucleotides read TGTGCCAGCAGCCGCGGACAGGAGGTAGGACTGTTTTTT. This encodes CASSRGQEVGLFF.

The V and J genes are TRBV5-1 and TRBJ2-2, with unresolved D. Germline values: CDR1 SGHRS, CDR2 YFSETQ. V was cut by 6 bases and J by 0 bases, with 9 bases left in between. CDR3 length equals 14 residues. The CDR3 here is CASTGHTNTGELFF. The DNA of the CDR3 is TGCGCCAGCACTGGTCACACGAACACCGGGGAGCTGTTTTTT.

CDR3 amino acids: CASSLTSGNTGELFF. CDR3 bases: TGTGCCAGCAGCTTAACTTCGGGGAACACCGGGGAGCTGTTTTTT. The chain has TRBV7-9 and TRBJ2-2; D unresolved. This CDR3 has 15 amino acids. Germline V gene data show CDR1 as SEHNR and CDR2 as FQNEAQ (reference sequence). With 2 bases removed from V and 1 base from J, the gap between germline ends came to 8 bases.

The chain joins TRBV9 to TRBJ1-3; 7 bases line up with TRBD1. From germline, CDR1 is SGDLS and CDR2 YYNGEE. The ends lost 6 bases at V and 3 bases at J; junction bases unmatched: 9. There are 15 residues in the CDR3. This CDR3 reads CASTHRGEGGNTIYF. As DNA, the CDR3 is TGTGCCAGCACCCACAGGGGAGAGGGTGGAAACACCATATATTTT.

This chain joins TRBV6-1 and TRBJ1-2, with 9 nucleotides matching TRBD1. V was pared by 8 bases and J by 4 bases, with 5 bases of the junction left unmatched. CDR1 is MNHNS and CDR2 is SASEGT in the germline V gene. The CDR3 has 13 residues. The CDR3 region is CASLQGAGYGYTF. CDR3 sequence (DNA): TGTGCCAGCCTACAGGGGGCAGGCTATGGCTACACCTTC.

This chain joins TRBV18 and TRBJ2-5, with TRBD1 matching 7 bases. The germline CDR1 and CDR2 sequences are KGHSH and LQKENI. V was pared by 5 bases and J by 2 bases, with 8 bases of the junction left unmatched. This CDR3 spans 15 amino acids. The CDR3 region has the DNA TGTGCCAGCTCATCACTTTCGGGACAGCAAGAGACCCAGTACTTC. Its translation: CASSSLSGQQETQYF.

The V call is TRBV5-8, the J call TRBJ2-1, with D unclear. Deletions cut 0 bases from V and 0 bases from J, with 7 bases between. Germline V gives CDR1 SGHTS, CDR2 YDEGEE. The CDR3 runs to 15 residues. The CDR3 region has the DNA TGTGCCAGCAGCTTGGTACAGAGCTCCTACAATGAGCAGTTCTTC. Residues: CASSLVQSSYNEQFF.

This clone occurred once. The J gene is TRBJ2-1, the V gene TRBV14; D is possibly TRBD2 (5 bases). The CDR3 sequence is 16 residues long. Per germline, CDR1 SGHDN and CDR2 FVKESK. Trimming took off 3 bases at V and 5 bases at J, with 17 bases between the two ends. The CDR3 DNA reads TGTGCCAGCAGCCAGCCTATGCTCGGGAATAACAATGAGCAGTTCTTC. Residues: CASSQPMLGNNNEQFF. Full variable domain (remainder filled in from reference TRBV14 and TRBJ2-1): EAGVTQFPSHSVIEKGQTVTLRCDPISGHDNLYWYRRVMGKEIKFLLHFVKESKQDESGMPNNRFLAERTGGTYSTLKVQPAELEDSGVYFCASSQPMLGNNNEQFFGPGTRLTVL.

This clone was counted a few times. The chain has TRBV28 and TRBJ1-5; tentative D call: TRBD1 (5 bases). CDR1 MDHEN and CDR2 SYDVKM come from the germline V gene. The CDR3 sequence is 15 residues long. Trimming took 7 bases from V and 3 from J, leaving 16 bases between them. In DNA, the CDR3 is TGTGCCAGCACCTGGTCAGGGACTACCAATCAGCCCCAGCATTTT. Protein: CASTWSGTTNQPQHF.

A remark on this clone: Other DNA sequences in the sample encode the same CDR3. The chain carries TRBV30 and TRBJ2-5; D uncertain. Per the germline V gene, CDR1 is GTSNPN and CDR2 is SVGIG (reference sequence). This CDR3 is 11 amino acids long. Trimming removed 0 bases from V and 4 bases from J, with 3 bases in between. The DNA for the CDR3 is TGTGCCTGGAGTGTACGAGAGACCCAGTACTTC. This encodes CAWSVRETQYF.

The rearrangement links TRBV7-3 to TRBJ2-3; perhaps TRBD2 as D (6 bases). The V end was cut by 3 bases, the J end by 0 bases, with 13 bases between. CDR1 SGHTA and CDR2 FQGTGA come from the germline V gene. This CDR3 spans 16 amino acids. The chain's CDR3 is CASSLDLAVSTDTQYF. CDR3 DNA: TGTGCCAGCAGCTTGGACTTAGCGGTTAGCACAGATACGCAGTATTTT.

The chain recombines TRBV7-7 with TRBJ2-7, with 11 bases lining up with TRBD1. The V gene end was trimmed by 5 bases and the J gene end by 6 bases; junction bases not matched to a gene: 3. The CDR3 consists of 13 residues. Germline-derived CDR1 and CDR2 are SSHAT and FNYEAQ (reference sequence). The CDR3 bases are TGTGCCAGCAGCCGGGGACAGGGGGGCGAGCAGTACTTC. Amino acids: CASSRGQGGEQYF. Supplemented by reference TRBV7-7 and TRBJ2-7, the full variable domain reads GAGVSQSPRYKVTKRGQDVTLRCDPISSHATLYWYQQALGQGPEFLTYFNYEAQPDKSGLPSDRFSAERPEGSISTLTIQRTEQRDSAMYRCASSRGQGGEQYFGPGTRLTVT.

V usage is TRBV28 and J usage is TRBJ2-3; no clear D. This CDR3 region has 14 residues. Trimming took 6 bases from V and 6 from J, leaving 16 bases between them. The germline V gene encodes CDR1 MDHEN and CDR2 SYDVKM. CDR3 loop: CASSPTVPRDTQYF. The DNA of the CDR3 is TGTGCCAGCAGCCCAACTGTCCCAAGGGATACGCAGTATTTT.

This chain connects TRBV4-3 to TRBJ2-1; no firm D call. The CDR3 extends over 13 amino acids. Per the germline V gene, CDR1 is LGHNA and CDR2 is YSLEER. The V and J ends lost 0 bases and 5 bases respectively, with 5 bases between them. CDR3 sequence reads: CASSQDWDNEQFF. CDR3 sequence (DNA): TGCGCCAGCAGCCAAGATTGGGACAATGAGCAGTTCTTC.

The CDR3 nucleotides are TGTGCCAGCATCCCAGCGGGAGGGGTTTACGAGCAGTACTTC. It translates to CASIPAGGVYEQYF. This sequence joins TRBV6-1 and TRBJ2-7; 10 nucleotides match TRBD2. V trimming: 7 bases; J trimming: 4 bases; junction bases outside the gene matches: 7. Looked up from germline, CDR1 is MNHNS and CDR2 is SASEGT. This CDR3 is built from 14 residues.

This clone has a handful of counts. This chain joins TRBV10-1 and TRBJ1-5; D is unresolved. V gave up 4 bases and J gave up 6 bases, with 10 bases separating them. CDR3 length: 13 residues. Germline CDR1 reads WNHNN; CDR2 reads SYGVQD (reference sequence). The CDR3 reads CASSAHVGQPQHF. The CDR3 DNA is TGCGCCAGCAGTGCACATGTGGGTCAGCCCCAGCATTTT.

The V and J genes are TRBV11-2 and TRBJ2-2; D is unclear. The V and J ends lost 3 bases and 5 bases respectively, with 13 bases between them. Germline CDR1 and CDR2: SGHAT and FQNNGV. This CDR3 comprises 15 residues. The CDR3 is CASSFNPRRTGELFF. The CDR3 DNA sequence: TGTGCCAGCAGCTTCAATCCCCGAAGGACCGGGGAGCTGTTTTTT. Based on the CDR3 plus reference TRBV11-2 and TRBJ2-2, the full variable domain is EAGVAQSPRYKIIEKRQSVAFWCNPISGHATLYWYQQILGQGPKLLIQFQNNGVVDDSQLPKDRFSAERLKGVDSTLKIQPAKLEDSAVYLCASSFNPRRTGELFFGEGSRLTVL.

This chain links TRBV10-2 with TRBJ1-1; D remains unclear. Per the germline V gene, CDR1 is WSHSY and CDR2 is SAAADI. Trimming took 2 bases from V and 4 from J, leaving 5 bases between them. CDR3 length equals 12 residues. The chain's CDR3 is CASSEMGTEAFF. In nucleotides, the CDR3 is TGCGCCAGCAGTGAGATGGGCACTGAAGCTTTCTTT.

V usage is TRBV9 and J usage is TRBJ1-4; no firm D call. Per the germline V gene, CDR1 is SGDLS and CDR2 is YYNGEE. This CDR3 is 14 amino acids long. The V end was cut by 0 bases, the J end by 7 bases, with 10 bases between. CDR3 DNA: TGTGCCAGCAGCGTAGGCGGAGAGGGTGAAAAACTGTTTTTT. Protein product: CASSVGGEGEKLFF.

This clone has a single count. The sample carries other DNA sequences with the same CDR3. The gene calls are TRBV5-1 and TRBJ2-7; perhaps TRBD1 as D (6 bases). Trimming took off 3 bases at V and 0 bases at J, with 13 bases between the two ends. Germline loops: CDR1 SGHRS, CDR2 YFSETQ. CDR3 length equals 15 residues. This CDR3 is CASSSLTGSSYEQYF. The CDR3 region has the DNA TGCGCCAGCAGCTCACTGACAGGTTCCTCCTACGAGCAGTACTTC. The complete variable domain, with remaining parts taken from reference TRBV5-1 and TRBJ2-7, reads KAGVTQTPRYLIKTRGQQVTLSCSPISGHRSVSWYQQTPGQGLQFLFEYFSETQRNKGNFPGRFSGRQFSNSRSEMNVSTLELGDSALYLCASSSLTGSSYEQYFGPGTRLTVT.

The V call is TRBV6-5, the J call TRBJ1-5, with D possibly matching TRBD1 (5 bases). Germline CDR1 reads MNHEY; CDR2 reads SVGAGI. The CDR3 contains 15 residues. V lost 0 bases and J 9 bases, leaving 15 bases between the germline ends. DNA for the CDR3: TGTGCCAGCAGTTACTCCGTGGGGACGGGCCGGCCCCAGCATTTT. It specifies CASSYSVGTGRPQHF.

This clone was seen only once. The chain has TRBV7-9 and TRBJ2-1; D is unresolved. CDR1 and CDR2 (germline): SEHNR, FQNEAQ (reference sequence). The V gene lost 4 bases and the J gene lost 4 bases, with 11 bases spanning the gap. The CDR3 sequence is 14 residues long. CDR3 loop: CASSSTQAYNEQFF. DNA for the CDR3: TGTGCCAGCAGCTCTACACAAGCATACAATGAGCAGTTCTTC.

CDR3 residues: CASSQEFRVYEQYF. CDR3 bases: TGCGCCAGCAGCCAAGAATTCAGGGTGTACGAGCAGTACTTC. The chain is built from TRBV4-3 and TRBJ2-7; D possibly corresponds to TRBD1 (5 bases). The CDR3 runs 14 residues. The ends were cut back, 0 bases at V and 4 bases at J, with 10 bases in the middle. In germline, CDR1 is LGHNA, CDR2 YSLEER.